Below, 10 T cell receptor beta chains from the same sample are listed, as sequenced in a study of human T cells and chemical hapten exposure. The time point is: patch test 3, about 24 weeks after DPC sensitization. Indicated treatment: therapeutic diphenylcyclopropenone sensitization with weekly scalp DPC. One entry per CDR3 protein, called by TCRdb with MiXCR from the RACE reads. The sample contains 150,000 to 200,000 distinct CDR3 sequences, around a quarter of which appear only once. Here the sequenced sample was whole blood, taken in connection with sensitization to the hapten diphenylcyclopropenone (DPC). The receptors here all came from a woman aged 18-30 years with alopecia areata. Some clones in this sample may be carry-over from other donors' samples.

This clonotype is a singleton in its sample. The chain combines TRBV10-2 with TRBJ1-5; 8 bases agree with TRBD1. The CDR3 loop spans 13 amino acids. With 7 bases clipped from V and 7 bases from J, the junction kept 6 bases outside the gene matches. The germline gives CDR1 WSHSY, CDR2 SAAADI. CDR3 in amino acids: CASNDRGRQPQHF. The CDR3 nucleotides read TGCGCCAGCAACGACAGGGGAAGGCAGCCCCAGCATTTT.

This clonotype was detected only a few times. This rearrangement joins TRBV6-6 to TRBJ2-3; D gene uncertain. CDR3 size: 11 residues. Germline CDR1 is MNHNY and CDR2 is SVGAGI (reference sequence). V lost 6 bases and J 5 bases, leaving 6 bases between the germline ends. The CDR3 loop is CASSRKDTQYF. Written as DNA, the CDR3 is TGTGCCAGCAGCCGAAAAGATACGCAGTATTTT.

This chain uses TRBV4-1 with TRBJ2-7; 7 bases are a match to TRBD2. Germline V gene sequence: CDR1 MGHRA, CDR2 YSYEKL. This CDR3 is 15 amino acids long. With V trimmed by 4 bases and J by 5 bases, 11 bases remained unmatched. CDR3 bases: TGCGCCAGCAGCCCCGGTCGGCGGGAGAGCCACGAGCAGTACTTC. It codes for CASSPGRRESHEQYF.

This clonotype was seen many times. The gene calls are TRBV11-2 and TRBJ2-1, with D hard to call. Trimming removed 6 bases from V and 3 bases from J, with 6 bases in between. CDR3 length equals 12 residues. Germline-derived CDR1 and CDR2 are SGHAT and FQNNGV. The CDR3 is CASSLGYNEQFF. The CDR3 bases are TGTGCCAGCAGTCTAGGCTACAATGAGCAGTTCTTC.

This clonotype was observed a few times. The V and J genes are TRBV7-6 and TRBJ2-7; D might be TRBD2 (6 bases). V lost 5 bases, J lost 3 bases, and 14 bases lay in between. Germline loops: CDR1 SGHVS, CDR2 FNYEAQ. The length of the CDR3 is 14 residues. The CDR3 loop reads CASSPRLGGYEQYF. As DNA, the CDR3 is TGTGCCAGCAGCCCGAGACTAGGAGGCTACGAGCAGTACTTC.

The chain couples TRBV20-1 to TRBJ2-3, with 9 bases that match TRBD1. V dropped 5 bases and J dropped 13; count of bases not matched to a gene: 7. Germline CDR1 reads DFQATT; CDR2 reads SNEGSKA (reference sequence). This CDR3 spans 11 amino acids. DNA of the CDR3: TGCAGTGCTGGCACTCGGGACAGGGAGTATTTT. This sequence encodes CSAGTRDREYF.

The gene calls are TRBV3-1 and TRBJ1-1; D call uncertain. This CDR3 is 12 amino acids long. The V gene lost 6 bases and the J gene lost 2 bases, with 7 bases spanning the gap. Germline values: CDR1 LGHDT, CDR2 YNNKEL (reference sequence). As DNA, the CDR3 is TGTGCCAGCAGGGGTTCAAACACTGAAGCTTTCTTT. Protein: CASRGSNTEAFF.

The gene calls are TRBV7-8 and TRBJ2-2, with D perhaps TRBD1 (6 bases). The V end lost 5 bases, the J end lost 3 bases, and 13 bases lay between the germline ends. The CDR3 spans 15 residues. Germline V gene lookup returns CDR1 SGHVS and CDR2 FQNEAQ. CDR3 region: CASSAWTDDTGELFF. The DNA of the CDR3 is TGTGCCAGCAGCGCCTGGACAGACGACACCGGGGAGCTGTTTTTT.

This rearrangement joins TRBV28 to TRBJ2-7, with 11 nucleotides matching TRBD1. V lost 3 bases and J lost 7; bases outside the gene matches: 8. Per germline, CDR1 MDHEN and CDR2 SYDVKM. This CDR3 spans 15 amino acids. CDR3 region: CASSFPGQGAREQYF. The DNA for the CDR3 is TGTGCCAGCAGTTTCCCCGGACAGGGGGCGAGGGAGCAGTACTTC.

This clonotype has more than one count but fewer than ten. The chain combines TRBV28 with TRBJ2-1, with D maybe TRBD2 (5 bases). V was trimmed by 6 bases and J by 10 bases, leaving 13 bases between them. The CDR3 is 12 residues long. CDR1 is MDHEN and CDR2 is SYDVKM in the germline V gene. Written as DNA, the CDR3 is TGTGCCAGCAGGCCTAGCTACCGCGAGCAGTTCTTC. Protein sequence: CASRPSYREQFF.